This T cell receptor (beta chain) was recorded in a study of cytomegalovirus exposure and HLA in healthy donors. It was with 60 Vbeta and 13 Jbeta primers that the PCR ran. In the source study's methods: Unique TCR beta chains totaled some 88 million in a later count, with approximately 11 million of them shared. Profiling relied on immunoSEQ multiplex PCR, and the TCRdb table lists in-frame clones only, not all of them. The DNA was the basis for D and trimming; V, J and clone size are from that table. The sample has 110,000 or so clones, around 70% seen once; the top ten hold 5.4%. When sampled, the donors appeared nominally healthy, though they likely had unrecorded immune exposures. Turning to this clone: Its antigen is undetermined.

Notes on the study in general: Earlier analysis yielded a pattern in which most TCR beta V segments were productive about 90% or about 30% of the time. Researchers reported that a few CMV-associated chains were confirmed in vitro as CMV antigen-specific.

V lost 0 bases to trimming and J lost 1 base, with 18 bases between them. Germline V gives CDR1 LGHNA, CDR2 YNFKEQ. The CDR3 totals 18 residues. Material for sequencing was PBMCs. The source of this sequence is a woman in her seventies in good health and CMV-seropositive. The rearrangement uses TRBV4-2 and TRBJ1-1, with D unresolved. In nucleotides, the CDR3 is TGTGCCAGCAGCCAAGATCCAGGTCTGGAAGGTAGGAACACTGAAGCTTTCTTT. Translated, it gives CASSQDPGLEGRNTEAFF.